This T cell receptor beta chain was retrieved from a study of T cell repertoires in ileal Crohn's disease. Study overall: Thiopurines (around eleven) or anti-TNF agents (approximately 20) were given postoperatively to about half.

With 3 bases removed from V and 4 bases from J, the gap between germline ends came to 7 bases. CDR1 and CDR2 (germline): MNHNS, SASEGT. This CDR3 is built from 12 residues. Patients were adults with ileal or ileocolonic Crohn's disease needing resection. The method was immunoSEQ multiplex PCR; TCRdb's version includes in-frame clones alone and lacks a portion of them. Among about 17,000 clones listed, approximately 82% were seen once. Regarding this clone: Its target is not known.

Study-level results: Mucosal expansions were suggested to be mainly CD8 T cells. All patients with clonality above 26.8% had endoscopic recurrence.

The sequence derives from an adult with Crohn's disease. The V and J genes are TRBV6-1 and TRBJ2-7, with D perhaps TRBD1 (6 bases). The sequenced sample consisted of ileal tissue. CDR3 bases: TGTGCCAGCAGTGACCAGGGGTACGAGCAGTACTTC. Translated: CASSDQGYEQYF.